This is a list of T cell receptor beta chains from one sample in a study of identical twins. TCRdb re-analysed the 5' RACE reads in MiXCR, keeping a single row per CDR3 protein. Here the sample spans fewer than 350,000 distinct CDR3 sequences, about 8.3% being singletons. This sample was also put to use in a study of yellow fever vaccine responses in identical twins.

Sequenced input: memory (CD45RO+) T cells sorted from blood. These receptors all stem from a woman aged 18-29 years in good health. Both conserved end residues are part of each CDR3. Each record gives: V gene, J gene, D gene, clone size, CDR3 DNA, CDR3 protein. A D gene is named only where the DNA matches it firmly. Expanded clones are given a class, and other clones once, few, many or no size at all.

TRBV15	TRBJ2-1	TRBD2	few	TGTGCCACCAGCAGACGGTTTAGGACTAGCCCCAATGAGCAGTTCTTC	CATSRRFRTSPNEQFF
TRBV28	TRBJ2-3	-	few	TGTGCCAGCAGCCCGCCGGGACGTAACACAGATACGCAGTATTTT	CASSPPGRNTDTQYF
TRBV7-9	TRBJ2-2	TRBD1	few	TGTGCCAGCAGTCGACAGGGGGCGTCCGGGGAGCTGTTTTTT	CASSRQGASGELFF
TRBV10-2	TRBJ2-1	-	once	TGCGCCAGCAGTCGCGACAGAAGCAATGAGCAGTTCTTC	CASSRDRSNEQFF
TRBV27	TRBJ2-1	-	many	TGTGCCAGCAGCTCTTCCGGGACCAACAATGAGCAGTTCTTC	CASSSSGTNNEQFF
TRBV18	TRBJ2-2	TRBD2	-	TGTGCCAGCTCACCACGGCTAGCGGGTTCCACCGGGGAGCTGTTTTTT	CASSPRLAGSTGELFF
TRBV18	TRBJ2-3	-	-	TGTGCCAGCTCACCACGTGGTCAGAGCACAGATACGCAGTATTTT	CASSPRGQSTDTQYF
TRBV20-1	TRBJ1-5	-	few	TGCAGTGCTAGAGATAAAAGCAATCAGCCCCAGCATTTT	CSARDKSNQPQHF
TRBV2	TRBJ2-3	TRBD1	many	TGTGCCAGCACCGAGAGGGACAGGGGGTCGACAGATACGCAGTATTTT	CASTERDRGSTDTQYF
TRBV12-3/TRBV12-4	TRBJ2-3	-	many	TGTGCCAGCAGCTCGCCGGAGGGGGAAACGCAGTATTTT	CASSSPEGETQYF
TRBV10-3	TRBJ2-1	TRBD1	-	TGTGCCATCAGTCGGGTAACAGGGGGCGATGAGCAGTTCTTC	CAISRVTGGDEQFF
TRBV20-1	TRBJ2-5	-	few	TGCAGTGCATTCGGGGTAGCGACCGCCCAAGAGACCCAGTACTTC	CSAFGVATAQETQYF
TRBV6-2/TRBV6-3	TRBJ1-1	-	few	TGTGCCAGCAGTTATAACGTTAGGACTGAAGCTTTCTTT	CASSYNVRTEAFF
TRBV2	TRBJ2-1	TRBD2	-	TGTGCCAGCAGCCCTCAGCGACTAGCGGGGGGTTCCAATGAGCAGTTCTTC	CASSPQRLAGGSNEQFF
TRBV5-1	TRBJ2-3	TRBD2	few	TGCGCCAGCAGCTTTTTTGCTAGCGGGGGTCTAGATACGCAGTATTTT	CASSFFASGGLDTQYF
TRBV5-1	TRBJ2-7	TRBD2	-	TGCGCCAGCAGCTTGGCGAGCGGGAGTAGAAGGGACGAGCAGTACTTC	CASSLASGSRRDEQYF